This T cell receptor beta chain is from a study of blood T cell repertoires in COVID-19. Study background: The origin of the acute and convalescent COVID-19 samples was the United States, Italy and Spain. PBMCs, B-cell-depleted T cells, or T cells were the source of the cDNA or gDNA that made up the material.

This CDR3 has 17 amino acids. Germline values: CDR1 SGHNT, CDR2 YENEEA. Germline trimming cut 5 bases from V and 4 bases from J; bases unmatched to any gene: 16. In the authors' workflow: Researchers report that nucleated cell counts were estimated from reference gene primer amplification. Libraries were prepared by immunoSEQ multiplex PCR; TCRdb keeps only in-frame clonotypes and omits some of them. V and J calls and clone size come straight from that table; D and trimming were deduced from the DNA. The sample contains roughly 250,000 clones, 65% to 85% of which appear only once. Sample: peripheral blood. The receptor's source is a man in his forties or fifties with active or convalescent COVID-19. The chain recombines TRBV11-3 with TRBJ2-5; 7 bases fit TRBD1. The CDR3 loop reads CASSPRDSGRWRETQYF. CDR3 DNA sequence: TGTGCCAGCAGCCCACGGGACAGTGGACGGTGGAGAGAGACCCAGTACTTC.